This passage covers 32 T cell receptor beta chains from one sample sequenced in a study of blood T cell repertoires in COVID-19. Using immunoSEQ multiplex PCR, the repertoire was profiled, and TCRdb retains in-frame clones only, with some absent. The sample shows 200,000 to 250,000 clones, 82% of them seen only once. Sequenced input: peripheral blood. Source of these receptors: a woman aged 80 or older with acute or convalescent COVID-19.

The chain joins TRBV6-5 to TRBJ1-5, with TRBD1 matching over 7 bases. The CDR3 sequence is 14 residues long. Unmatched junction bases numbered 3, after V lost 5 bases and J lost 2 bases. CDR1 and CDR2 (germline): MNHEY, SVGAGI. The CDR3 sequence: CASSTGTGNQPQHF. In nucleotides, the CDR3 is TGTGCCAGCAGTACCGGGACAGGCAATCAGCCCCAGCATTTT.

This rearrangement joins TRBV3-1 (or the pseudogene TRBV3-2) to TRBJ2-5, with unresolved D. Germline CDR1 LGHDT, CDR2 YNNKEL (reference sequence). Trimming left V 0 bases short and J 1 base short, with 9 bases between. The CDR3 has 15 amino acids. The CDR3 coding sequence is TGTGCCAGCAGCCAAGATCCCACACCCCAAGAGACCCAGTACTTC. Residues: CASSQDPTPQETQYF.

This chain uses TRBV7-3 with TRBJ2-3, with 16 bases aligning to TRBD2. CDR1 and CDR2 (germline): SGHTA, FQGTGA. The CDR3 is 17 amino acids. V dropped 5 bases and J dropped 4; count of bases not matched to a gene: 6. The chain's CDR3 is CASSPKGTSGGADTQYF. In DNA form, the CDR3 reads TGTGCCAGCAGCCCGAAAGGGACTAGCGGGGGGGCAGATACGCAGTATTTT. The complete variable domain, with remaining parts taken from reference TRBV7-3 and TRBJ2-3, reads GAGVSQTPSNKVTEKGKYVELRCDPISGHTALYWYRQSLGQGPEFLIYFQGTGAADDSGLPNDRFFAVRPEGSVSTLKIQRTERGDSAVYLCASSPKGTSGGADTQYFGPGTRLTVL.

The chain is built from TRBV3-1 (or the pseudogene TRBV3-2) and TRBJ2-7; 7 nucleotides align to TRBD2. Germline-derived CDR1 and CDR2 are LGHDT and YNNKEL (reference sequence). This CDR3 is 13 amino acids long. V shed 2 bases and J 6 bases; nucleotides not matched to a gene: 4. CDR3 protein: CASSQMGGGEQYF. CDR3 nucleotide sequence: TGTGCCAGCAGCCAAATGGGGGGGGGCGAGCAGTACTTC.

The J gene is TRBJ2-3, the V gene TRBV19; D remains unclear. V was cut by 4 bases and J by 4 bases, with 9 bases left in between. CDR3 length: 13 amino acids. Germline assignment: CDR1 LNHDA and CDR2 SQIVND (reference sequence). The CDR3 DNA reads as TGTGCCAGTAGTACCAGGTTGTCAGATACGCAGTATTTT. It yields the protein CASSTRLSDTQYF.

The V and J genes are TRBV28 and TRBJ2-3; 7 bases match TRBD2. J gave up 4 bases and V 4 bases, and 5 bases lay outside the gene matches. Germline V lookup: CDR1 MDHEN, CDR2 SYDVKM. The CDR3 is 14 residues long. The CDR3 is CASSSPGGPDTQYF. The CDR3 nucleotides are TGTGCCAGCAGTTCCCCGGGAGGACCAGATACGCAGTATTTT.

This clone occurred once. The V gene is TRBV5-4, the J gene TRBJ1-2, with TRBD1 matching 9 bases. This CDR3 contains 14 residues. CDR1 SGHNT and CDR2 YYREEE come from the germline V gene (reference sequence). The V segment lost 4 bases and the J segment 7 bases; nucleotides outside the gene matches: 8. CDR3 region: CASSIQGAGGGYTF. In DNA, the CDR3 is TGTGCCAGCAGCATACAGGGGGCGGGCGGTGGCTACACCTTC.

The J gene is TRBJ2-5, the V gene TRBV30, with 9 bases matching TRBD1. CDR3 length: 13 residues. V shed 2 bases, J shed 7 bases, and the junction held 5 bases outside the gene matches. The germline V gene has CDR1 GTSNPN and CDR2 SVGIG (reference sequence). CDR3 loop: CAWSTGGWGTQYF. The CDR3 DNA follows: TGTGCCTGGAGTACAGGGGGCTGGGGGACCCAGTACTTC. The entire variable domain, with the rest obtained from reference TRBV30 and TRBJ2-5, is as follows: SQTIHQWPATLVQPVGSPLSLECTVEGTSNPNLYWYRQAAGRGLQLLFYSVGIGQISSEVPQNLSASRPQDRQFILSSKKLLLSDSGFYLCAWSTGGWGTQYFGPGTRLLVL.

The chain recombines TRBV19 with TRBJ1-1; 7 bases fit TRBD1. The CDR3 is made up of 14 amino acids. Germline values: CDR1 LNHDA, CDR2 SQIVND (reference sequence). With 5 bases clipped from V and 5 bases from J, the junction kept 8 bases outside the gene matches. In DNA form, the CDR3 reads TGTGCCAGTAGTGACCGGGACAGAAGAACTGAAGCTTTCTTT. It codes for CASSDRDRRTEAFF.

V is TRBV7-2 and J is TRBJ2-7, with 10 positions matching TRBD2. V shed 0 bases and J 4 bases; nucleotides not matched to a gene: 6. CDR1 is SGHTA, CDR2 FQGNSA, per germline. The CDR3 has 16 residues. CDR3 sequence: CASSLAGAGGLYEQYF. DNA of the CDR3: TGTGCCAGCAGCTTAGCAGGAGCGGGGGGGCTTTACGAGCAGTACTTC.

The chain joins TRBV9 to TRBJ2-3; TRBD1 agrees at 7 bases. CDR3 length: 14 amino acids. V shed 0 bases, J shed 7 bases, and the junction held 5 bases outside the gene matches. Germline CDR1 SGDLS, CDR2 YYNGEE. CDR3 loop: CASSVDSRGNTQYF. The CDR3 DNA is TGTGCCAGCAGCGTAGATAGCAGGGGGAATACGCAGTATTTT.

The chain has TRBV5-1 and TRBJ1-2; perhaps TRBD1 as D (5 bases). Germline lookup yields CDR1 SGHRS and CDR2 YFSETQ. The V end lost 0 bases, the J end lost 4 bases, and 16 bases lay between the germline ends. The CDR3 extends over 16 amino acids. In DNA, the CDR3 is TGCGCCAGCAGCTTGGAATGGCAGGGTATGGGCTATGGCTACACCTTC. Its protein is CASSLEWQGMGYGYTF.

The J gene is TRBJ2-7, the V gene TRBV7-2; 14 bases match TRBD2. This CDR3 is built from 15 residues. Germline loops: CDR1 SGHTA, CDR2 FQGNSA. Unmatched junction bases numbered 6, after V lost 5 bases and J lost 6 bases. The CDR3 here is CASSIRLAGGPEQYF. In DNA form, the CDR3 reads TGTGCCAGCAGCATTCGACTAGCGGGGGGGCCCGAGCAGTACTTC.

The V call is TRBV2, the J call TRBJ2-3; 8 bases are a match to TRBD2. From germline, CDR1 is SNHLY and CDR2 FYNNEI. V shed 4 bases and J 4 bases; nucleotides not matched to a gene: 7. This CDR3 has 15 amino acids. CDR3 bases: TGTGCCAGCAGTGCCGGGGGGGCCCCTGCAGATACGCAGTATTTT. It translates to CASSAGGAPADTQYF.

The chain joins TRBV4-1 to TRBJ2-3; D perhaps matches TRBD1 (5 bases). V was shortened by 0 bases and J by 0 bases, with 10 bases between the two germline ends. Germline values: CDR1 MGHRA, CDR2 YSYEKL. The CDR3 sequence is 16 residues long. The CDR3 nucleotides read TGCGCCAGCAGCCAAGAGGGCAGGGCCAGCACAGATACGCAGTATTTT. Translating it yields CASSQEGRASTDTQYF.

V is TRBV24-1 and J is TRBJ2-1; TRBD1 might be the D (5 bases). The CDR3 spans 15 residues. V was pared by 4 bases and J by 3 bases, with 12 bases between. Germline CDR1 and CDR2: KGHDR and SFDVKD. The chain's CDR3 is CATSESGNFYNEQFF. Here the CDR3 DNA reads TGTGCCACCAGTGAATCAGGGAATTTCTACAATGAGCAGTTCTTC.

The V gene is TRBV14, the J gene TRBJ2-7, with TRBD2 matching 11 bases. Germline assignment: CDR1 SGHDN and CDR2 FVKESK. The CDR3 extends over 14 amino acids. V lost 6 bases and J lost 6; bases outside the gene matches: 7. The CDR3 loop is CASRIAGGPGEQYF. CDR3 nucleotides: TGTGCCAGCAGGATAGCGGGGGGGCCGGGCGAGCAGTACTTC.

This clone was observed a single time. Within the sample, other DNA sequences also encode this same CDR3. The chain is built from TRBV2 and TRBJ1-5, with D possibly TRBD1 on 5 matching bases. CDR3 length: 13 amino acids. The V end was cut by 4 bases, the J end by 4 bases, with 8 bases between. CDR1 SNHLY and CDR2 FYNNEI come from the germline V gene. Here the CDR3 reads CASSGGGNQPQHF. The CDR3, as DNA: TGTGCCAGCAGTGGGGGGGGAAATCAGCCCCAGCATTTT. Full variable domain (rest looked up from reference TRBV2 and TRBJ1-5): EPEVTQTPSHQVTQMGQEVILRCVPISNHLYFYWYRQILGQKVEFLVSFYNNEISEKSEIFDDQFSVERPDGSNFTLKIRSTKLEDSAMYFCASSGGGNQPQHFGDGTRLSIL.

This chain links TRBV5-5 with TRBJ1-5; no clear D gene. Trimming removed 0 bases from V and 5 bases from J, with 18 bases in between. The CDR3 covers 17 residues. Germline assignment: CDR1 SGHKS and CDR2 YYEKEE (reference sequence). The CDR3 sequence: CASSLAFLTTHDQPQHF. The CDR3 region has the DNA TGTGCCAGCAGCTTGGCCTTCCTAACCACCCACGATCAGCCCCAGCATTTT.

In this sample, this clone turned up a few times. The CDR3 protein is CASSEETASNQPQHF. CDR3 in DNA: TGTGCCAGCAGTGAAGAAACAGCTAGCAATCAGCCCCAGCATTTT. The rearrangement links TRBV2 to TRBJ1-5; no firm D call. Looked up from germline, CDR1 is SNHLY and CDR2 is FYNNEI. The germline V and J ends were trimmed by 1 base and 0 bases, with 7 bases remaining between them. The CDR3 has 15 amino acids.

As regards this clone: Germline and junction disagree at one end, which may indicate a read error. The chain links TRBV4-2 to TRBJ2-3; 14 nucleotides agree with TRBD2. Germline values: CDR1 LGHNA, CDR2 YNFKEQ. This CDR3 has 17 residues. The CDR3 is CTSSLGLAGGITDTQYF. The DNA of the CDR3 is TGTACCAGCAGCCTCGGACTAGCGGGGGGAATCACAGATACGCAGTATTTT.

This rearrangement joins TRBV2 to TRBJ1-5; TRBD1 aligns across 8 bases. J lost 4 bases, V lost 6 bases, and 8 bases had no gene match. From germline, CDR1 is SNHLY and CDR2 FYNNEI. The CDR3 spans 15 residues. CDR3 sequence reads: CASSQGAPANQPQHF. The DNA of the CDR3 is TGTGCCAGCAGCCAGGGGGCTCCGGCAAATCAGCCCCAGCATTTT.

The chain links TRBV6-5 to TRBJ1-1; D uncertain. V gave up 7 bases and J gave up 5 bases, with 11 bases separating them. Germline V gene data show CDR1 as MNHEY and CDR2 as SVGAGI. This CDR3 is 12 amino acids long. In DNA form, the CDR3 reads TGTGCCAGCACCTCCGGGAGGACTGAAGCTTTCTTT. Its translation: CASTSGRTEAFF.

The DNA of the CDR3 is TGTGCCAGCAGCTTGAGCACTCACTCTGGAAACACCATATATTTT. Amino acid sequence: CASSLSTHSGNTIYF. The chain has TRBV5-5 and TRBJ1-3; D is ambiguous. Trimming took 1 base from V and 0 from J, leaving 8 bases between them. CDR3 length equals 15 residues. Germline V gene sequence: CDR1 SGHKS, CDR2 YYEKEE (reference sequence).

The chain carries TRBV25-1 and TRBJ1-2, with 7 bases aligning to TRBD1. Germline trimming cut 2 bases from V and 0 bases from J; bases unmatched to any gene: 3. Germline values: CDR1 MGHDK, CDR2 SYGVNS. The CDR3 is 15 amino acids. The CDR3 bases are TGTGCCAGCAGTGAACAGGGGGTTCCTAACTATGGCTACACCTTC. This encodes CASSEQGVPNYGYTF.

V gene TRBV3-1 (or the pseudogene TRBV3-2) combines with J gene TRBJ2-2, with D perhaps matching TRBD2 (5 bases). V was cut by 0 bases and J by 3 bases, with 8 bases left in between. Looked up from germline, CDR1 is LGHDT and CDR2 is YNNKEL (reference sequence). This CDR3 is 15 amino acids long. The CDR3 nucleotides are TGTGCCAGCAGCCAAGATCCGGGGTACACCGGGGAGCTGTTTTTT. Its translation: CASSQDPGYTGELFF.

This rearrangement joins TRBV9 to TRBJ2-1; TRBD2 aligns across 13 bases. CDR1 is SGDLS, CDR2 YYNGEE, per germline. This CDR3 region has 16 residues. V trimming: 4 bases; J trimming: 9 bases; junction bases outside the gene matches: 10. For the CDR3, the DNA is TGTGCCAGCAGCCCTTGGACTAGCGGGGGAGAGTCTGAGCAGTTCTTC. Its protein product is CASSPWTSGGESEQFF.

The CDR3 DNA is TGTGCCAGCAGCCCCATCGGACAGGGGGCACATGGCTACACCTTC. It specifies CASSPIGQGAHGYTF. The genes are TRBV11-2 and TRBJ1-2; 11 bases are shared with TRBD1. CDR3 length: 15 amino acids. Germline trimming cut 5 bases from V and 6 bases from J; bases unmatched to any gene: 8. CDR1 SGHAT and CDR2 FQNNGV come from the germline V gene.

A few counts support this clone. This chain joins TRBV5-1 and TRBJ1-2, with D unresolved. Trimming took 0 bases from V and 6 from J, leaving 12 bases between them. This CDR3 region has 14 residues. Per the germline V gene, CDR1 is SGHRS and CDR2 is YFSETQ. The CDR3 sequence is CASSLEGGLNGYTF. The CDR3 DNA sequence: TGCGCCAGCAGCTTGGAGGGCGGACTCAATGGCTACACCTTC. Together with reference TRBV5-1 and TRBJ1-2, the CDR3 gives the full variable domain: KAGVTQTPRYLIKTRGQQVTLSCSPISGHRSVSWYQQTPGQGLQFLFEYFSETQRNKGNFPGRFSGRQFSNSRSEMNVSTLELGDSALYLCASSLEGGLNGYTFGSGTRLTVV.

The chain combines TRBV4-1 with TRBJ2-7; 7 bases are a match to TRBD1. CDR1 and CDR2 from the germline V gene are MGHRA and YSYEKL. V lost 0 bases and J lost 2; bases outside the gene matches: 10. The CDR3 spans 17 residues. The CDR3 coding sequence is TGCGCCAGCAGCCAAGATGACAGGGCCCCTTTAACCTACGAGCAGTACTTC. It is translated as CASSQDDRAPLTYEQYF.

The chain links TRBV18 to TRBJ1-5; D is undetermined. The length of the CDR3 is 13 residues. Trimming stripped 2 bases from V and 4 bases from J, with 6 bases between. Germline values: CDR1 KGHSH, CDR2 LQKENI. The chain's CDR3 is CASSPYGNQPQHF. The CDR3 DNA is TGTGCCAGCTCACCATACGGGAATCAGCCCCAGCATTTT.

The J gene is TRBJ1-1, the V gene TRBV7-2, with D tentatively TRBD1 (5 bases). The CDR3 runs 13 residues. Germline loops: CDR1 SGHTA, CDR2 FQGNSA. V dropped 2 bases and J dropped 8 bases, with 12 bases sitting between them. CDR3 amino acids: CASSLYGSGEAFF. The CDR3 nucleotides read TGTGCCAGCAGCTTATATGGGTCAGGGGAAGCTTTCTTT.